Below, one TCR beta chain is given with its context. The sample originates from a study of blood T cell repertoires in COVID-19. Study-wide context: The samples span acute and convalescent COVID-19 from the United States, Italy and Spain. PBMCs, B-cell-depleted T cells, or T cells provided the cDNA or gDNA that made up the material.

Clones were sequenced by immunoSEQ multiplex PCR, and TCRdb holds only the in-frame ones, with some missing. The data show 80,000 to 90,000 clones, with under 90% seen just once and about 15% held by the top ten. With V trimmed by 7 bases and J by 6 bases, 11 bases remained unmatched. This CDR3 is built from 15 residues. Germline assignment: CDR1 SNHLY and CDR2 FYNNEI. The specimen was peripheral blood. The origin of this receptor is a woman in her 70s with acute or convalescent COVID-19. The V gene is TRBV2, the J gene TRBJ2-1; 8 bases match TRBD1. The CDR3 nucleotides read TGTGCCAGCACCCCGTTGCAGGGGGCGTTCAATGAGCAGTTCTTC. Its translation is CASTPLQGAFNEQFF.